This T cell receptor beta chain emerged from a study of shared clonotypes between healthy human individuals. Details on this clone: The target antigen is unknown.

Some 30,000 T cell genomes, or 200 to 250 ng DNA, went into the sorted-subset replicate PCRs. Here immunoSEQ multiplex PCR was the method, and the copy in TCRdb shows in-frame clones only, minus some. This table holds nearly 1 million clones, less than 85% found once. Regarding the study as a whole: Exclusively blood specimens were collected; tissue repertoires likely differ.

The sample was memory CD4+ T cells sorted from blood. Indicated subset: CD45RA-negative fraction. This clonotype originated in a man younger than 35 in good health.

In nucleotides, the CDR3 is TGTGCCAGCACCCCCTCACAACTCAGCTACACCGGGGAGCTGTTTTTT. As protein: CASTPSQLSYTGELFF. V is TRBV7-9 and J is TRBJ2-2; D remains ambiguous. The germline V and J ends were trimmed by 7 bases and 3 bases, with 18 bases remaining between them. The CDR3 totals 16 residues. Germline values: CDR1 SEHNR, CDR2 FQNEAQ (reference sequence). The full variable domain, with the rest looked up from reference TRBV7-9 and TRBJ2-2, is DTGVSQNPRHKITKRGQNVTFRCDPISEHNRLYWYRQTLGQGPEFLTYFQNEAQLEKSRLLSDRFSAERPKGSFSTLEIQRTEQGDSAMYLCASTPSQLSYTGELFFGEGSRLTVL.